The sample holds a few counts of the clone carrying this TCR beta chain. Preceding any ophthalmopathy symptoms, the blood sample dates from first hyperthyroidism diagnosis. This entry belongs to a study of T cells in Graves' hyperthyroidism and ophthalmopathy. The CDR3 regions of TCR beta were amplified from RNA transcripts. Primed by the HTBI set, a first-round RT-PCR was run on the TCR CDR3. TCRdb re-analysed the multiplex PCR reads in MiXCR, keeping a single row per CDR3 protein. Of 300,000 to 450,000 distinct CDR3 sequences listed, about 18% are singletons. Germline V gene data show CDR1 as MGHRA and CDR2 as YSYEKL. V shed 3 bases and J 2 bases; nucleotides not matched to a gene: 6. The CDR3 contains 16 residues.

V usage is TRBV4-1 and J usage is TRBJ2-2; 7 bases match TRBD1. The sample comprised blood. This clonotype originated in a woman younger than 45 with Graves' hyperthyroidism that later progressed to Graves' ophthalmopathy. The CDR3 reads CASSHPGQTNTGELFF. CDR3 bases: TGCGCCAGCAGCCATCCGGGACAGACTAACACCGGGGAGCTGTTTTTT.